This TCR beta chain was documented in a study of cytomegalovirus exposure and HLA in healthy donors. Study-wide context: Researchers found that roughly 81% of fewer than 450 genotyped donors fell within the Caucasian-associated ancestry cluster. Findings of the study overall: A missense DCLRE1C variant was associated with V- and J-gene trimming of TCR beta chains in a later analysis, and an independent cohort replicated the association.

Details on this clone: Its specificity is not known.

Trimming pared 3 bases from V and 2 bases from J, leaving 17 bases between. The germline gives CDR1 SGDLS, CDR2 YYNGEE. The CDR3 is 16 amino acids. Primers: 60 Vbeta forward and 13 Jbeta reverse. Only in-frame clones appear in the TCRdb table, and some are missing; sequencing was by immunoSEQ multiplex PCR. The sample includes tens of thousands of clones, 74% of them seen just once. The chain carries TRBV9 and TRBJ2-5, with a possible D match to TRBD2 (5 bases). The TCR comes from a man aged 35 to 55 in good health and CMV-seropositive. Sequencing was performed on PBMCs. CDR3 sequence reads: CASSDGGLHLQETQYF. Here the CDR3 DNA reads TGTGCCAGCAGCGATGGCGGACTGCACCTGCAAGAGACCCAGTACTTC.